What follows are 28 T cell receptor beta chains derived from one specimen sequenced in a study of a mutant IDH1 vaccine in newly diagnosed glioma. The method was immunoSEQ multiplex PCR; TCRdb's version includes in-frame clones alone and lacks a portion of them. This sample has 60,000 to 100,000 clones, with approximately 85% found just once. These receptors lack a known antigen. Time point indicated: week 23, last vaccination. Alongside topical imiquimod, each dose of vaccine comprised 300 ug of mutant IDH1 20-mer peptide. The source material was PBMCs, sampled from a glioma patient whose treatment included an IDH1 peptide vaccine. These receptor sequences come from a woman between 45 and 65 years old with glioma.

This clone showed up just once. V gene TRBV6-1 combines with J gene TRBJ2-5; perhaps TRBD1 as D (5 bases). The CDR3 consists of 14 residues. V lost 5 bases and J lost 1, with 11 bases in between. CDR1 and CDR2 (germline): MNHNS, SASEGT. The CDR3 reads CASSTSRVQETQYF. CDR3 DNA: TGTGCCAGCAGTACAAGCAGGGTCCAAGAGACCCAGTACTTC.

The chain has TRBV1 and TRBJ2-7; the table's D call, TRBD2, has no DNA check behind it. TRBV1 is an annotated pseudogene. The CDR3 sequence is 16 residues long. This CDR3 reads CTSKAPGAAVTYEQYF. CDR3 in DNA: TGCACCAGCAAGGCTCCCGGCGCGGCGGTAACCTACGAGCAGTACTTC.

This clone showed up just once. The chain carries TRBV12-5 and TRBJ2-1, with D uncertain. The CDR3 length is 14 residues. With 6 bases removed from V and 4 bases from J, the gap between germline ends came to 13 bases. CDR1 and CDR2 from the germline V gene are LGHNT and FRNRAP. The chain's CDR3 is CASGPNTRYNEQFF. The CDR3 DNA reads as TGTGCTAGTGGCCCCAATACCAGATACAATGAGCAGTTCTTC.

The J gene is TRBJ2-2, the V gene TRBV7-9; D gene uncertain. The CDR3 sequence is 14 residues long. Trimming removed 1 base at V and 1 base at J, with 4 bases between. The germline CDR1 and CDR2 sequences are SEHNR and FQNEAQ (reference sequence). Here the CDR3 reads CASSLVVNTGELFF. The CDR3 bases are TGTGCCAGCAGCTTAGTTGTGAACACCGGGGAGCTGTTTTTT.

This chain joins TRBV19 and TRBJ2-2, with D perhaps TRBD1 or TRBD2 (6 bases each). This CDR3 is 18 amino acids long. The germline V gene has CDR1 LNHDA and CDR2 SQIVND (reference sequence). Deletions cut 1 base from V and 3 bases from J, with 18 bases between. DNA of the CDR3: TGTGCCAGTAGTATAGCCACGGAGGAGAGGGGGGACACCGGGGAGCTGTTTTTT. Translation: CASSIATEERGDTGELFF.

The chain employs TRBV5-1 and TRBJ2-7; 14 positions agree with TRBD2. The CDR3 totals 18 residues. Germline assignment: CDR1 SGHRS and CDR2 YFSETQ. V was clipped by 4 bases and J by 6 bases; unmatched bases: 15. The CDR3 DNA is TGCGCCAGCAGCCCGGGACTAGCGGGGGCGGGGCCTCTGGCCGAGCAGTACTTC. It encodes CASSPGLAGAGPLAEQYF. Supplemented by reference TRBV5-1 and TRBJ2-7, the full variable domain reads KAGVTQTPRYLIKTRGQQVTLSCSPISGHRSVSWYQQTPGQGLQFLFEYFSETQRNKGNFPGRFSGRQFSNSRSEMNVSTLELGDSALYLCASSPGLAGAGPLAEQYFGPGTRLTVT.

The rearrangement uses TRBV7-8 and TRBJ1-4; D is perhaps TRBD1 (5 bases). Trimming shortened V by 3 bases and J by 8 bases, and 19 bases separated the two germline ends. In germline, CDR1 is SGHVS, CDR2 FQNEAQ. CDR3 length: 16 amino acids. DNA for the CDR3: TGTGCCAGCAGCTTTGAGACAGAGCAACTAATCGAAAAACTGTTTTTT. Protein: CASSFETEQLIEKLFF.

The V gene is TRBV19, the J gene TRBJ2-4; D not resolved. Germline CDR1 and CDR2: LNHDA and SQIVND (reference sequence). The V end lost 3 bases, the J end lost 7 bases, and 4 bases lay between the germline ends. There are 11 residues in the CDR3. This chain's CDR3 is CASSISNIQYF. CDR3 bases: TGTGCCAGTAGTATTAGTAACATTCAGTACTTC.

The V and J genes are TRBV27 and TRBJ2-1; 10 positions agree with TRBD2. Germline CDR1 MNHEY, CDR2 SMNVEV (reference sequence). Unmatched junction bases numbered 5, after V lost 8 bases and J lost 4 bases. This CDR3 spans 14 amino acids. The CDR3, as DNA: TGTGCCAGCGCTAGCGGGAGTTCTTACAATGAGCAGTTCTTC. Translated: CASASGSSYNEQFF.

CDR3 in amino acids: CASSFGLAGAKETQYF. The CDR3 region has the DNA TGTGCCAGCAGTTTTGGGCTAGCGGGAGCTAAGGAGACCCAGTACTTC. The chain has TRBV27 and TRBJ2-5, with 10 bases aligning to TRBD2. Germline CDR1 MNHEY, CDR2 SMNVEV (reference sequence). The CDR3 contains 16 residues. The ends lost 3 bases at V and 5 bases at J; junction bases unmatched: 9.

The gene calls are TRBV18 and TRBJ2-3; TRBD2 aligns across 12 bases. This CDR3 comprises 17 residues. CDR1 and CDR2 from the germline V gene are KGHSH and LQKENI. V dropped 5 bases and J dropped 7; count of bases not matched to a gene: 13. CDR3 DNA: TGTGCCAGCTCATCAACCAGGACTAGCGGGAAGGGTAATACGCAGTATTTT. It codes for CASSSTRTSGKGNTQYF.

CDR3 region: CAWSEEGTNYGYTF. In nucleotides, the CDR3 is TGTGCCTGGAGTGAGGAAGGAACTAACTATGGCTACACCTTC. This sequence joins TRBV30 and TRBJ1-2; no clear D gene. The CDR3 sequence is 14 residues long. V lost 1 base to trimming and J lost 0 bases, with 9 bases between them. In germline, CDR1 is GTSNPN, CDR2 SVGIG (reference sequence).

The chain links TRBV27 to TRBJ1-1; D not resolved. Per the germline V gene, CDR1 is MNHEY and CDR2 is SMNVEV (reference sequence). The ends were cut back, 6 bases at V and 0 bases at J, with 11 bases in the middle. The CDR3 runs 14 residues. The chain's CDR3 is CASREQLLNTEAFF. In DNA form, the CDR3 reads TGTGCCAGCAGGGAACAACTATTGAACACTGAAGCTTTCTTT.

The table lists this clone with a count of one. The gene calls are TRBV29-1 and TRBJ1-2; TRBD1 is a possible D gene (5 bases). Germline V CDR1 and CDR2: SQVTM, ANQGSEA. Trimming removed 4 bases from V and 0 bases from J, with 15 bases in between. This CDR3 region has 15 residues. In DNA, the CDR3 is TGCAGCGTTGGGGGCAGGCTGAACCCTAACTATGGCTACACCTTC. This gives the protein CSVGGRLNPNYGYTF.

The CDR3 is CASSVQGVAGYTF. The CDR3 DNA reads as TGTGCCAGCAGTGTACAGGGGGTAGCTGGCTACACCTTC. V is TRBV6-1 and J is TRBJ1-2, with 8 positions matching TRBD1. The trim removed 4 bases at V and 7 bases at J, leaving 5 bases unmatched. The CDR3 spans 13 residues. CDR1 MNHNS and CDR2 SASEGT come from the germline V gene.

The chain carries TRBV7-8 and TRBJ1-3; D gene ambiguous. V was trimmed by 2 bases and J by 1 base, leaving 6 bases between them. The germline V gene encodes CDR1 SGHVS and CDR2 FQNEAQ. This CDR3 is 14 amino acids long. The DNA for the CDR3 is TGTGCCAGCAGCTTACTCGGGTCTGGAAACACCATATATTTT. Its protein product is CASSLLGSGNTIYF. Full variable domain (outside the CDR3, taken from reference TRBV7-8 and TRBJ1-3): GAGVSQSPRYKVAKRGQDVALRCDPISGHVSLFWYQQALGQGPEFLTYFQNEAQLDKSGLPSDRFFAERPEGSVSTLKIQRTQQEDSAVYLCASSLLGSGNTIYFGEGSWLTVV.

This chain links TRBV4-1 with TRBJ1-4; D is possibly TRBD1 (6 bases). This CDR3 contains 16 residues. Looked up from germline, CDR1 is MGHRA and CDR2 is YSYEKL. The V gene lost 3 bases and the J gene lost 5 bases, with 16 bases spanning the gap. In DNA, the CDR3 is TGCGCCAGCAGCCACGTAGGGGGAAACAGCAATGAAAAACTGTTTTTT. Protein: CASSHVGGNSNEKLFF.

The chain employs TRBV5-5 and TRBJ2-7, with D maybe TRBD2 (6 bases). The V gene lost 5 bases and the J gene lost 6 bases, with 18 bases spanning the gap. The germline CDR1 and CDR2 sequences are SGHKS and YYEKEE (reference sequence). The CDR3 sequence is 14 residues long. The chain's CDR3 is CASSLILAAGEQYF. The DNA for the CDR3 is TGTGCCAGCAGTCTGATACTAGCAGCGGGCGAGCAGTACTTC.

This clone was recorded a few times. The chain combines TRBV19 with TRBJ1-1, with a tentative D call TRBD1 (6 bases). The germline CDR1 and CDR2 sequences are LNHDA and SQIVND (reference sequence). The V and J ends lost 1 base and 1 base respectively, with 10 bases between them. This CDR3 has 15 residues. The CDR3 loop reads CASSIVEQGNTEAFF. CDR3 bases: TGTGCCAGTAGTATAGTAGAACAGGGGAACACTGAAGCTTTCTTT.

The V gene is TRBV27, the J gene TRBJ1-1; a possible D gene is TRBD1 (6 bases). CDR3 length: 13 residues. The V and J ends lost 6 bases and 1 base respectively, with 9 bases between them. Germline lookup yields CDR1 MNHEY and CDR2 SMNVEV (reference sequence). The DNA for the CDR3 is TGTGCCAGCAGGAGAGGGGGGAACACTGAAGCTTTCTTT. Its translation is CASRRGGNTEAFF.

The J gene is TRBJ1-1, the V gene TRBV4-1, with 7 bases matching TRBD1. V shed 2 bases and J 1 base; nucleotides not matched to a gene: 1. The CDR3 totals 14 residues. Germline-derived CDR1 and CDR2 are MGHRA and YSYEKL. This chain's CDR3 is CASSQRQGNTEAFF. Written as DNA, the CDR3 is TGCGCCAGCAGCCAAAGACAGGGGAACACTGAAGCTTTCTTT.

This clone turned up a few times. CDR3 nucleotide sequence: TGTGCCAGTAGTATATGGAGGGGCGAGCAGTACTTC. Protein sequence: CASSIWRGEQYF. This chain connects TRBV19 to TRBJ2-7, with a tentative D call TRBD2 (6 bases). Trimming left V 2 bases short and J 6 bases short, with 8 bases between. Germline loops: CDR1 LNHDA, CDR2 SQIVND (reference sequence). This CDR3 has 12 amino acids. Together with reference TRBV19 and TRBJ2-7, the CDR3 gives the full variable domain: DGGITQSPKYLFRKEGQNVTLSCEQNLNHDAMYWYRQDPGQGLRLIYYSQIVNDFQKGDIAEGYSVSREKKESFPLTVTSAQKNPTAFYLCASSIWRGEQYFGPGTRLTVT.

The rearrangement joins TRBV4-1 to TRBJ2-4; TRBD1 aligns across 9 bases. This CDR3 has 14 residues. V dropped 1 base and J dropped 5; count of bases not matched to a gene: 0. Per germline, CDR1 MGHRA and CDR2 YSYEKL. The CDR3 loop is CASSQGDRENIQYF. The CDR3 DNA follows: TGCGCCAGCAGCCAAGGGGACAGGGAAAACATTCAGTACTTC.

The V and J genes are TRBV7-2 and TRBJ2-5; 9 bases fit TRBD2. Looked up from germline, CDR1 is SGHTA and CDR2 is FQGNSA. V trimming: 5 bases; J trimming: 2 bases; junction bases outside the gene matches: 9. This CDR3 is built from 16 residues. As DNA, the CDR3 is TGTGCCAGCAGCCCAGGGGTAGCGGGGGCTCAAGAGACCCAGTACTTC. It codes for CASSPGVAGAQETQYF.

This rearrangement joins TRBV7-9 to TRBJ2-7; TRBD2 might be the D (6 bases). The CDR3 spans 15 residues. Trimming left V 1 base short and J 2 bases short, with 12 bases between. CDR1 is SEHNR and CDR2 is FQNEAQ in the germline V gene (reference sequence). This CDR3 is CASSLGEVRTYEQYF. The CDR3, as DNA: TGTGCCAGCAGCTTAGGGGAGGTCAGAACCTACGAGCAGTACTTC.

The chain joins TRBV11-2 to TRBJ2-1, with D maybe TRBD1 (5 bases). V gave up 4 bases and J gave up 2 bases, with 15 bases separating them. Germline lookup yields CDR1 SGHAT and CDR2 FQNNGV. This CDR3 spans 16 amino acids. CDR3 nucleotides: TGTGCCAGCAGCTCCCCTGGGGCCCTACCCTACAATGAGCAGTTCTTC. Translating it yields CASSSPGALPYNEQFF.

The chain combines TRBV4-1 with TRBJ1-5; 12 bases are shared with TRBD1. The V segment lost 3 bases and the J segment 5 bases; nucleotides outside the gene matches: 5. This CDR3 has 16 amino acids. Germline assignment: CDR1 MGHRA and CDR2 YSYEKL. CDR3 loop: CASSHRDRGLDQPQHF. Here the CDR3 DNA reads TGCGCCAGCAGCCACAGGGACAGGGGGCTTGATCAGCCCCAGCATTTT.

This rearrangement joins TRBV19 to TRBJ2-3; the D gene is possibly TRBD2 (6 bases). Germline values: CDR1 LNHDA, CDR2 SQIVND (reference sequence). With 1 base removed from V and 2 bases from J, the gap between germline ends came to 10 bases. The CDR3 loop spans 15 amino acids. The CDR3 nucleotides read TGTGCCAGTAGTATAGCGGGAGTAATCACAGATACGCAGTATTTT. Amino acid sequence: CASSIAGVITDTQYF.